These T cell receptor beta chains were read from a single sample in a study of regulatory T cells in long-lasting Graves disease. TCRdb re-derived calls from the multiplex PCR reads in MiXCR, one entry per CDR3 protein. The sample lists 200,000 to 250,000 distinct CDR3 sequences, roughly a fifth occurring once. The material sequenced was peripheral blood mononuclear cells (PBMCs), taken at new diagnosis, from a patient treated with antithyroid drugs. The receptors derive from a female donor with Graves disease. CDR3s include the opening cysteine and the closing phenylalanine or tryptophan. D genes are given only for firm matches. Size values are once, few and many counts, or a class for expanded clones, and some rows have none.

V	D	J	size	DNA	CDR3
TRBV24-1	-	TRBJ2-3	many	TGTGCCACCAGTGATTCGCAGAGTAGCACAGATACGCAGTATTTT	CATSDSQSSTDTQYF
TRBV7-2	-	TRBJ1-1	many	TGTGCCAGCAGCTTAGCCGGGGCGGGGGCCCTAGCCACTGAAGCTTTCTTT	CASSLAGAGALATEAFF
TRBV24-1	TRBD1	TRBJ1-1	many	TGTGCCACCTCTCAGGGGGGTAACACTGAAGCTTTCTTT	CATSQGGNTEAFF
TRBV7-9	-	TRBJ1-2	many	TGTGCCAGCAGCCCGGGACGGGGTAACTATGGCTACACCTTC	CASSPGRGNYGYTF
TRBV7-9	TRBD2	TRBJ2-1	-	TGTGCCAGCAGCCAACTAGCGGGGGTATACAATGAGCAGTTCTTC	CASSQLAGVYNEQFF
TRBV11-2	-	TRBJ1-3	many	TGTGCCAGCAGCCCATCATACAGGGTCTCTGGAAACACCATATATTTT	CASSPSYRVSGNTIYF
TRBV11-3	-	TRBJ2-2	many	TGTGCCAGCAGCTTTCCCCCGGCGGTAAACACCGGGGAGCTGTTTTTT	CASSFPPAVNTGELFF
TRBV18	-	TRBJ2-2	-	TGTGCCAGCTCACCAAGACTCCCGGACACTAACACCGGGGAGCTGTTTTTT	CASSPRLPDTNTGELFF
TRBV6-1	-	TRBJ2-2	many	TGTGCCAGCAGTCTTCGACGTGCGGGCACCGGGGAGCTGTTTTTT	CASSLRRAGTGELFF
TRBV3-1	TRBD2	TRBJ2-3	many	TGTGCCAGCAGCCAAGATAGCGGGGCTTCCTACACAGATACGCAGTATTTT	CASSQDSGASYTDTQYF
TRBV7-9	-	TRBJ1-4	many	TGTGCCAGCAGCTTAGGGCAGGGCGTTGGAGAAAAACTGTTTTTT	CASSLGQGVGEKLFF
TRBV3-1	-	TRBJ2-7	many	TGTGCCAGCAGCCCCAACGGGCGCGAGCAGTACTTC	CASSPNGREQYF
TRBV5-1	TRBD2	TRBJ2-2	few	TGCGCCAGCAGCTTTGCCGGGACTAGTTATACCGGGGAGCTGTTTTTT	CASSFAGTSYTGELFF
TRBV27	TRBD1	TRBJ2-7	few	TGTGCCAGCAGGTCACAGGGGGGAAGTTACGAGCAGTACTTC	CASRSQGGSYEQYF
TRBV28	-	TRBJ1-5	many	TGTGCCAGCAGCCAGGGAGCCTACGAACAGCCCCAGCATTTT	CASSQGAYEQPQHF